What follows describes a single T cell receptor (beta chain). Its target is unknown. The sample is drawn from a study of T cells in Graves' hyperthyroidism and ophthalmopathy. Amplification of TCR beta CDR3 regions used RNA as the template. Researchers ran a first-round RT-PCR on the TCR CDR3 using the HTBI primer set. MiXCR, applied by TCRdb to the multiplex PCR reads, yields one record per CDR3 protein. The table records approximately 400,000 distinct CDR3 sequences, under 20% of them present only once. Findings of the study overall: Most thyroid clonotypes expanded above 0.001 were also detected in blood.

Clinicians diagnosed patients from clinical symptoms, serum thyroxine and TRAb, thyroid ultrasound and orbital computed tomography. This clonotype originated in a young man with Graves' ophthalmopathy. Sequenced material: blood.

CDR3 nucleotide sequence: TGCGCCAGCAGCCGTCTACCGACTAGCGAAAACATTCAGTTCTTC. It yields the protein CASSRLPTSENIQFF. The chain carries TRBV5-1 and TRBJ2-4; 8 positions match TRBD2. The end of the DNA fits TRBJ2-1 better, so the J call may be wrong. The CDR3 length is 15 residues. In germline, CDR1 is SGHRS, CDR2 YFSETQ.